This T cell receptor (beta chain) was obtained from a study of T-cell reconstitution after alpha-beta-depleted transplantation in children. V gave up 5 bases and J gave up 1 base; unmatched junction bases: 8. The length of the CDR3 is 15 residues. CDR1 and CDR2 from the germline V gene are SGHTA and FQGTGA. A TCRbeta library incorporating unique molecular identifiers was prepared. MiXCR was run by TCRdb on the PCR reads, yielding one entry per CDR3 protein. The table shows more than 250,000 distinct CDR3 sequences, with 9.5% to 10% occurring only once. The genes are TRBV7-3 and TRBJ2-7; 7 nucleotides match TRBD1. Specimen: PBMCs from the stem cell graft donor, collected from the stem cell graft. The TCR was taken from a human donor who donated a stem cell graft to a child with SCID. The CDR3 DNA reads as TGTGCCAGCAGCCGTGGACAGGAAACTTCCTACGAGCAGTACTTC. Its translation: CASSRGQETSYEQYF.